Presented here are 18 T cell receptor beta chains from one specimen sequenced in a study of T-cell memory formation after mild COVID-19 (dated by TCRdb to the early 2020s). The protocol used for the library was 5' RACE. Sequencing relied on an Illumina NovaSeq 6000. TCRdb took the public reads, trimmed them with fastp at Q25, ran MiXCR for clone calling and kept in-frame beta chains. All rows with the same CDR3 protein become a single entry with the most common DNA and genes. For this sample there are a few hundred thousand distinct CDR3 sequences; roughly 17% appear just once. In total, the top ten clones hold around a fifth of the sample. The specimen sequenced was PBMCs or a T cell subset sorted from them (not recorded which). These receptors were taken from a man between 18 and 35 years old who had mild COVID-19 (a few samples of this study predate the infection). The sample titles of this study are shuffled in the database, so cell type and time point are left out; the donor was told from shared clones.

The gene calls are TRBV7-9 and TRBJ2-3; no reliable D call. CDR1 is SEHNR, CDR2 FQNEAQ, per germline (reference sequence). The germline V and J ends were trimmed by 5 bases and 0 bases, with 9 bases remaining between them. The CDR3 totals 14 residues. The DNA for the CDR3 is TGTGCCAGCAGCCCTCCGACGAGCACAGATACGCAGTATTTT. Translated: CASSPPTSTDTQYF.

This clonotype was observed a handful of times. This rearrangement joins TRBV6-5 to TRBJ1-5; D is unclear. V lost 6 bases, J lost 0 bases, and 9 bases lay in between. CDR1 and CDR2 from the germline V gene are MNHEY and SVGAGI. The CDR3 has 14 residues. The CDR3 loop is CASRGLISNQPQHF. CDR3 nucleotides: TGTGCCAGCAGAGGACTGATTAGCAATCAGCCCCAGCATTTT.

The gene calls are TRBV7-2 and TRBJ1-5; D call uncertain. This CDR3 is 13 amino acids long. Germline V gene data show CDR1 as SGHTA and CDR2 as FQGNSA. Between the trimmed V and J ends, which lost 4 bases and 7 bases, there was a span of 11 bases. In DNA, the CDR3 is TGTGCCAGCAGCTACTTAAGTGACCAGCCCCAGCATTTT. This sequence encodes CASSYLSDQPQHF.

The chain employs TRBV6-2 or TRBV6-3 and TRBJ2-3; a possible D gene is TRBD2 (6 bases). Trimming stripped 8 bases from V and 3 bases from J, with 18 bases between. The V gene's germline CDR1 is MNHEY and CDR2 SVGEGT. The CDR3 is made up of 15 amino acids. The chain's CDR3 is CASRGATIITDTQYF. CDR3 DNA: TGTGCCAGCCGCGGGGCCACCATTATTACAGATACGCAGTATTTT.

This clonotype has ten or more counts. The genes are TRBV25-1 and TRBJ2-2; 7 nucleotides align to TRBD1. Trimming removed 6 bases from V and 5 bases from J; junction bases left unmatched: 0. This CDR3 contains 12 residues. The germline V gene has CDR1 MGHDK and CDR2 SYGVNS. The CDR3 DNA sequence: TGTGCCAGCAGCAGGGGGACCGGGGAGCTGTTTTTT. It encodes CASSRGTGELFF.

This clonotype was found a few times. The chain has TRBV20-1 and TRBJ2-5; D may be TRBD1 (5 bases). CDR1 is DFQATT, CDR2 SNEGSKA, per germline (reference sequence). V lost 0 bases and J 5 bases, leaving 10 bases between the germline ends. The CDR3 loop spans 13 amino acids. The CDR3 region has the DNA TGCAGTGCTAGAGAACGGAACAGGGAGACCCAGTACTTC. Amino acids: CSARERNRETQYF.

CDR3 amino acids: CASSPEGQAYYEQYV. DNA for the CDR3: TGTGCCAGCAGCCCCGAGGGACAGGCTTATTACGAGCAGTACGTC. The J gene is TRBJ2-7, the V gene TRBV12-3 or TRBV12-4; TRBD1 matches 8 bases. The CDR3 runs to 15 residues. Trimming at V came to 6 bases and at J to 4 bases, leaving 11 bases not matched to a gene.

This clonotype was counted at least ten times. This chain links TRBV4-2 with TRBJ1-1, with D possibly TRBD1 on 5 matching bases. This CDR3 spans 16 amino acids. Trimming shortened V by 4 bases and J by 0 bases, and 15 bases separated the two germline ends. Germline CDR1 reads LGHNA; CDR2 reads YNFKEQ. The CDR3 nucleotides are TGTGCCAGCAGCCCTCCTTGGGACGAGGTGAACACTGAAGCTTTCTTT. Its translation is CASSPPWDEVNTEAFF.

The chain combines TRBV4-3 with TRBJ2-2, with D hard to call. The CDR3 has 16 amino acids. V was trimmed by 3 bases and J by 4 bases, leaving 15 bases between them. Germline V lookup: CDR1 LGHNA, CDR2 YSLEER. The CDR3 loop reads CASSHHPQVGTGELFF. Written as DNA, the CDR3 is TGCGCCAGCAGCCACCATCCCCAGGTCGGCACCGGGGAGCTGTTTTTT.

This clonotype has just a few counts. CDR3 sequence reads: CASSRGGRQHF. The CDR3 DNA reads TGCGCCAGTAGCCGAGGGGGCAGACAGCATTTT. The genes are TRBV10-2 and TRBJ1-5, with 7 bases matching TRBD1. The V gene's germline CDR1 is WSHSY and CDR2 SAAADI. The length of the CDR3 is 11 residues. V lost 9 bases and J lost 13; bases outside the gene matches: 9.

This sequence joins TRBV20-1 and TRBJ1-1; D is unclear. This CDR3 is 13 amino acids long. Trimming removed 6 bases from V and 1 base from J, with 12 bases in between. The germline V gene encodes CDR1 DFQATT and CDR2 SNEGSKA (reference sequence). CDR3 bases: TGCAGTGCCCCCCCGGGGAAGAACACTGAAGCTTTCTTT. Translation: CSAPPGKNTEAFF.

This clonotype came up a few times. This rearrangement joins TRBV5-5 to TRBJ2-5; D possibly corresponds to TRBD2 (6 bases). Germline CDR1 and CDR2: SGHKS and YYEKEE (reference sequence). V was cut by 4 bases and J by 4 bases, with 17 bases left in between. CDR3 length: 15 amino acids. The CDR3 nucleotides are TGTGCCAGCAGCCCGGCCGACGGGAGTATAGAGACCCAGTACTTC. Translation gives CASSPADGSIETQYF.

This chain connects TRBV7-8 to TRBJ1-1; D might be TRBD1 (6 bases). The V end was cut by 5 bases, the J end by 0 bases, with 13 bases between. Germline CDR1 reads SGHVS; CDR2 reads FQNEAQ. CDR3 length: 15 residues. The CDR3 DNA is TGTGCCAGCAGCCTAAGAGGGGGAATGAACACTGAAGCTTTCTTT. As protein: CASSLRGGMNTEAFF.

The CDR3 DNA is TGTGCCAGCAGAACCGGGACGATGATGGGCGAGCAGTACTTC. Protein: CASRTGTMMGEQYF. The J gene is TRBJ2-7, the V gene TRBV6-2 or TRBV6-3; perhaps D is TRBD1 or TRBD2 (5 bases each). Trimming stripped 6 bases from V and 6 bases from J, with 18 bases between. The germline CDR1 and CDR2 sequences are MNHEY and SVGEGT. The CDR3 runs to 14 residues.

The V gene is TRBV2, the J gene TRBJ1-4; D is unclear. The ends were cut back, 7 bases at V and 0 bases at J, with 9 bases in the middle. This CDR3 region has 14 residues. Germline CDR1 reads SNHLY; CDR2 reads FYNNEI. CDR3 coding DNA: TGTGCCAGCACGGAGCTTGCAACTAATGAAAAACTGTTTTTT. Translation gives CASTELATNEKLFF.

The chain carries TRBV3-1 and TRBJ2-2, with TRBD1 identical over 8 bases. The CDR3 is 15 amino acids. Looked up from germline, CDR1 is LGHDT and CDR2 is YNNKEL (reference sequence). Trimming at V came to 8 bases and at J to 4 bases, leaving 9 bases not matched to a gene. The CDR3 bases are TGTGCCAGCCGCCCAGGACAGGGCAGCACCGGGGAGCTGTTTTTT. Protein: CASRPGQGSTGELFF.

The chain is built from TRBV27 and TRBJ2-4; a possible D gene is TRBD2 (6 bases). The V end was cut by 6 bases, the J end by 0 bases, with 12 bases between. Per germline, CDR1 MNHEY and CDR2 SMNVEV (reference sequence). This CDR3 comprises 15 residues. The CDR3 nucleotides read TGTGCCAGCAGACCAGCGGGTGTAGCCAAAAACATTCAGTACTTC. It codes for CASRPAGVAKNIQYF.

The chain combines TRBV20-1 with TRBJ2-2; D might be TRBD1 (6 bases). Looked up from germline, CDR1 is DFQATT and CDR2 is SNEGSKA (reference sequence). This CDR3 region has 16 residues. V lost 2 bases and J 1 base, leaving 14 bases between the germline ends. The CDR3, as DNA: TGCAGTGCTAGAATACCCCTGACAGGGAACACCGGGGAGCTGTTTTTT. The encoded protein is CSARIPLTGNTGELFF.